These 15 T cell receptor beta chains originate from one sample sequenced in a study of regulatory T cells in long-lasting Graves disease. In building TCR beta libraries, iRepertoire HTBI primers were used together with Arm-PCR of CDR3 regions. TCRdb itself ran the multiplex PCR reads through MiXCR, one entry per CDR3 protein. Here the sample spans hundreds of thousands of distinct CDR3 sequences, 15% to 20% being singletons. Time point denoted: newly diagnosed GD, antithyroid drugs for less than 3 months. Extracted PBMC RNA gave rise to the TCR library. Separately, the same data were catalogued under a study of T cells in Graves' hyperthyroidism and ophthalmopathy.

The sequenced sample was peripheral blood mononuclear cells (PBMCs), obtained at new diagnosis, from a patient treated with antithyroid drugs. The receptor source for this set is a middle-aged woman with Graves disease.

The chain employs TRBV5-8 and TRBJ2-1, with TRBD1 matching over 8 bases. V lost 1 base to trimming and J lost 2 bases; unmatched junction nucleotides: 2. CDR3 length: 15 amino acids. Germline V gene sequence: CDR1 SGHTS, CDR2 YDEGEE. This CDR3 is CASSLWGQAYNEQFF. The DNA for the CDR3 is TGTGCCAGCAGCTTGTGGGGACAGGCCTACAATGAGCAGTTCTTC.

In this sample, this clonotype turned up many times. The rearrangement uses TRBV7-8 and TRBJ2-3; TRBD2 matches at 7 bases. V gave up 6 bases and J gave up 0 bases; unmatched junction bases: 9. The germline gives CDR1 SGHVS, CDR2 FQNEAQ. The CDR3 has 16 amino acids. The CDR3 is CASRLGGTLSTDTQYF. In DNA form, the CDR3 reads TGTGCCAGCAGGCTGGGAGGGACTTTGAGCACAGATACGCAGTATTTT.

V gene TRBV19 combines with J gene TRBJ1-6, with D possibly TRBD1 on 6 matching bases. V lost 5 bases to trimming and J lost 9 bases, with 17 bases between them. This CDR3 region has 15 residues. Germline CDR1 is LNHDA and CDR2 is SQIVND (reference sequence). CDR3 bases: TGTGCCAGTAGTCCGATGGGGGCCCGCGCTTCACCCCTCCACTTT. The encoded protein is CASSPMGARASPLHF.

This clonotype has ten or more counts. This chain links TRBV10-1 with TRBJ2-7; D gene ambiguous. The CDR3 has 13 amino acids. With 6 bases removed from V and 2 bases from J, the gap between germline ends came to 11 bases. Germline V lookup: CDR1 WNHNN, CDR2 SYGVQD (reference sequence). CDR3 nucleotide sequence: TGCGCCAGCAGCCACAGTGGACCCTACGAGCAGTACTTC. This codes for CASSHSGPYEQYF.

This clonotype appeared a single time. A read error is possible here, since a much larger clone lies one base away. The chain joins TRBV28 to TRBJ2-1, with D unresolved. V lost 6 bases and J lost 5, with 14 bases in between. Germline-derived CDR1 and CDR2 are MDHEN and SYDVKM. The CDR3 is 14 amino acids. CDR3: CASSRALRNNEQFF. Written as DNA, the CDR3 is TGTGCCAGCAGCCGAGCGTTACGGAACAATGAGCAGTTCTTC.

This clonotype was picked up many times. The chain joins TRBV2 to TRBJ2-5; possible D gene TRBD2, 6 bases. CDR1 is SNHLY and CDR2 is FYNNEI in the germline V gene. The V end was cut by 0 bases, the J end by 5 bases, with 19 bases between. The CDR3 runs to 17 residues. CDR3 residues: CASSEAWRDGWQETQYF. CDR3 nucleotide sequence: TGTGCCAGCAGTGAAGCGTGGAGGGACGGTTGGCAGGAGACCCAGTACTTC.

Comment on this clonotype: The junction and the germline gene differ at one end; a read error may be behind it. The rearrangement links TRBV24-1 to TRBJ2-1; either TRBD1 or TRBD2 may fit D (6 bases each). This CDR3 has 12 amino acids. The V gene's germline CDR1 is KGHDR and CDR2 SFDVKD. CDR3: CAASDRVGGKFF. CDR3 DNA sequence: TGTGCCGCCAGTGATAGGGTGGGGGGCAAGTTCTTC.

Concerning this clonotype itself: A read error may explain this, as a much larger clone is one base away. The chain combines TRBV6-1 with TRBJ1-1; no definite D call. The germline gives CDR1 MNHNS, CDR2 SASEGT. This CDR3 contains 12 residues. V dropped 8 bases and J dropped 1 base, with 8 bases sitting between them. The CDR3 DNA follows: TGTGCCAGCCAAACAGCGAACACTGAAGCTTTCTTT. Protein product: CASQTANTEAFF.

The chain's CDR3 is CASSGPSMEAFF. The CDR3 bases are TGTGCCAGCAGTGGACCTTCGATGGAAGCTTTCTTT. V usage is TRBV6-2 or TRBV6-3 and J usage is TRBJ1-1, with D hard to call. The germline V gene has CDR1 MNHEY and CDR2 SVGEGT. This CDR3 region has 12 residues. V lost 5 bases and J lost 8, with 12 bases in between.

The table lists this clonotype with many counts. The chain joins TRBV28 to TRBJ2-1, with 10 bases lining up with TRBD2. Germline-derived CDR1 and CDR2 are MDHEN and SYDVKM. The CDR3 covers 15 residues. J was trimmed by 7 bases and V by 6 bases; bases with no gene match: 9. For the CDR3, the DNA is TGTGCCAGCAGCCAAAGCGGGGGGGGCTTTAATGAGCAGTTCTTC. Translated, it gives CASSQSGGGFNEQFF.

This clonotype came up many times. The chain carries TRBV3-1 and TRBJ1-2; tentatively, D is TRBD1 (5 bases). The germline gives CDR1 LGHDT, CDR2 YNNKEL (reference sequence). There are 12 residues in the CDR3. V was shortened by 5 bases and J by 4 bases, with 8 bases between the two germline ends. CDR3 sequence: CASSGAPYGYTF. The CDR3 DNA is TGTGCCAGCAGCGGGGCCCCCTATGGCTACACCTTC.

J is TRBJ2-5 and V is TRBV5-1, with 7 bases that match TRBD2. J gave up 5 bases and V 4 bases, and 8 bases lay outside the gene matches. The CDR3 is 14 amino acids. Per the germline V gene, CDR1 is SGHRS and CDR2 is YFSETQ. In DNA form, the CDR3 reads TGCGCCAGCAGCCTCGGACTAGAACGGGAGACCCAGTACTTC. Its protein product is CASSLGLERETQYF.

Ten or more counts support this clonotype. V and J are TRBV7-2 and TRBJ1-6, with D possibly matching TRBD1 (6 bases). Germline assignment: CDR1 SGHTA and CDR2 FQGNSA. The CDR3 consists of 14 residues. Trimming pared 7 bases from V and 10 bases from J, leaving 17 bases between. The CDR3 region is CASTPGRGVSPLHF. The CDR3 DNA reads TGTGCCAGCACCCCAGGTAGGGGGGTCTCACCCCTCCACTTT.

This clonotype was seen repeatedly, ten times or more. The chain carries TRBV6-1 and TRBJ1-2, with TRBD1 as a possible D gene (6 bases). CDR3 length: 15 amino acids. Germline V gene data show CDR1 as MNHNS and CDR2 as SASEGT. V gave up 2 bases and J gave up 1 base, with 11 bases separating them. The CDR3 reads CASSEWSGVNYGYTF. DNA of the CDR3: TGTGCCAGCAGTGAATGGTCAGGGGTTAACTATGGCTACACCTTC.

This clonotype was detected ten times or more. The rearrangement uses TRBV27 and TRBJ2-7, with 8 bases fitting TRBD2. Germline V CDR1 and CDR2: MNHEY, SMNVEV (reference sequence). The V gene end was trimmed by 8 bases and the J gene end by 0 bases; junction bases not matched to a gene: 6. This CDR3 region has 14 residues. CDR3 DNA sequence: TGTGCCAGCTCTAAGCGGGGGACCTCCTACGAGCAGTACTTC. Translation gives CASSKRGTSYEQYF.